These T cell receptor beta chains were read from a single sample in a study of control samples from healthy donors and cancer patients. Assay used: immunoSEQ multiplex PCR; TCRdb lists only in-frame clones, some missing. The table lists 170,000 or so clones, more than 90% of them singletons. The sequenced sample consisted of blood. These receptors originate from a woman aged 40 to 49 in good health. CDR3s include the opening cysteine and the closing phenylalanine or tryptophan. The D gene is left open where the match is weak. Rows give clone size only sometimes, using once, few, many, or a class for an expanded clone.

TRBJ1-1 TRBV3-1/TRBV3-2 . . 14 TGTGCCAGCAGCTTGACAGTGGCGAACACTGAAGCTTTCTTT CASSLTVANTEAFF
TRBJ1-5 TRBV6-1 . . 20 TGTGCCAGCAGTGAATATCCAAGGGGATGGGGTTCAGAAGGCAATCAGCCCCAGCATTTT CASSEYPRGWGSEGNQPQHF
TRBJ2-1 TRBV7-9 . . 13 TGTGCCAGCAGCTTCGACCTCTACAATGAGCAGTTCTTC CASSFDLYNEQFF
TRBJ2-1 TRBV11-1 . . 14 TGTGCCAGCAGCTTAGGAGGTGGCCTCAATGAGCAGTTCTTC CASSLGGGLNEQFF
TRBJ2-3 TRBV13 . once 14 TGTGCCACCGACGAATCGACTAGCACAGATACGCAGTATTTT CATDESTSTDTQYF
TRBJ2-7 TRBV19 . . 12 TGTGCCAGTAGTATATCGGGCACCGGGCAGTACTTC CASSISGTGQYF
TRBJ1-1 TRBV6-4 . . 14 TGTGCCAGCAGTGTACGGGGAAGCGGCACTGAAGCTTTCTTT CASSVRGSGTEAFF
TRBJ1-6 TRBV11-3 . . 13 TGTGCCAGCAGCTTAGCGGCGAATTCACCCCTCCACTTT CASSLAANSPLHF
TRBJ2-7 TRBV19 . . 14 TGTGCCAGTAGTATGGCAGGACGAACCTACGAGCAGTACTTC CASSMAGRTYEQYF
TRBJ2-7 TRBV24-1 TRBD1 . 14 TGTGCCACCAGTGACGAGGACAGGTGCCGGGCGCAGTACTTC CATSDEDRCRAQYF
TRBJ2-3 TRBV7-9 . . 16 TGTGCCAGCAGCCCGATTACAGGGATCAGCACAGATACGCAGTATTTT CASSPITGISTDTQYF
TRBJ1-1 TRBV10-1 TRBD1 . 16 TGCGCCAGCAGTGACCTCCCCGGGACAGGGAATACTGAAGCTTTCTTT CASSDLPGTGNTEAFF
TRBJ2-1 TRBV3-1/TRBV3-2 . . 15 TGTGCCAGCAGCCAAGGTTCACTACACTACAATGAGCAGTTCTTC CASSQGSLHYNEQFF
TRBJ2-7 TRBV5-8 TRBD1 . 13 TGTGCCAGCAGCTATTGGACAGGGGGCGAGCAGTACTTC CASSYWTGGEQYF
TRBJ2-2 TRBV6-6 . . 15 TGTGCCAGCACCCGACTAGGGGACCACACCGGGGAGCTGTTTTTT CASTRLGDHTGELFF
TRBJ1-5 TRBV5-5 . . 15 TGTGCCAGCAGCCCCGACGGGGATGGCAATCAGCCCCAGCATTTT CASSPDGDGNQPQHF
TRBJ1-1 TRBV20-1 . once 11 TGCAGTGCTAGCGGAGGAATTAAAGCTTTCTTT CSASGGIKAFF
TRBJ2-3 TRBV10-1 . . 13 TGCGCCAGCAGTGACAGGCTGAAAGATACGCAGTATTTT CASSDRLKDTQYF
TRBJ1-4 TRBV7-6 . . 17 TGTGCCAGCAGCTTAGGTCCGGTGCTAGGAACTAATGAAAAACTGTTTTTT CASSLGPVLGTNEKLFF
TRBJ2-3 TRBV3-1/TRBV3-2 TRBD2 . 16 TGTGCCAGCAGCCAAGATGTTAGCGGGGGGGCAGGTACGCAGTATTTT CASSQDVSGGAGTQYF
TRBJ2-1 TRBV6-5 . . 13 TGTGCCAGCATGGGCAATTCCTACAATGAGCAGTTCTTC CASMGNSYNEQFF
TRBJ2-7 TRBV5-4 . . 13 TGTGCCAGCAGCCCCCCTGGGGACTACGAGCAGTACTTC CASSPPGDYEQYF
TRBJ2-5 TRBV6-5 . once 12 TGTGCCAGCAGTTATACAGGAGAGACCCAGTACTTC CASSYTGETQYF
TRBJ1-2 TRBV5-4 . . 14 TGTGCCAGCAGCCTGACGGCCGATATCTTTGGCTACACCTTC CASSLTADIFGYTF
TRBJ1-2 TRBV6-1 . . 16 TGTGCCAGCAGCGAAAGAGGCGGACATTCGGTGGATGGCTACACCTTC CASSERGGHSVDGYTF
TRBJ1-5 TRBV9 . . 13 TGTGCCAGCAGCGTAGGGAGAGATCAGCCCCAGCATTTT CASSVGRDQPQHF
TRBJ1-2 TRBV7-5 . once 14 TGTGTCAGACTAACCCGGGACTGCGACTCTGGCTACACCTTC CVRLTRDCDSGYTF
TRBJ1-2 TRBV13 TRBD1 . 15 TGTGCCAGCAGCTCCCGGACAGGGGGCGGCTATGGCTACACCTTC CASSSRTGGGYGYTF
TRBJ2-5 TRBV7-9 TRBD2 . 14 TGTGCCAGCAGCGTAACTAGCGCCCAAGAGACCCAGTACTTC CASSVTSAQETQYF
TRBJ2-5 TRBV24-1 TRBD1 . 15 TGTGCCACCAGTGATTCGTGGACAGGGCAAGAGACCCAGTACTTC CATSDSWTGQETQYF
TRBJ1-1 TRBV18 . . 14 TGTGCCAGCTCACCACCGGGGGCGGGGCCGGTGGCTTTCTTT CASSPPGAGPVAFF
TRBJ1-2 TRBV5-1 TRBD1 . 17 TGCGCCAGCAGCTTGGGGGACAGGGGGCGCGGGGCCTATGGCTACACCTTC CASSLGDRGRGAYGYTF
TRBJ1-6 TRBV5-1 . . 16 TGCGCCAGCAGCATAGGGACACAGGGAAATTATTCACCCCTCCACTTT CASSIGTQGNYSPLHF
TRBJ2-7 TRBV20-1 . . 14 TGCAGTGCTAGTTGGGGTGAATCTGACTACGAGCAGTACTTC CSASWGESDYEQYF
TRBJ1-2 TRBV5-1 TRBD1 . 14 TGCGCCAGCAGTCTCGGACAGGGGGACTATGGCTACACCTTC CASSLGQGDYGYTF
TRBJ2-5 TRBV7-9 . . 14 TGTGCCAGCAGCTTAGTCCCAGTTCAAGAGACCCAGTACTTC CASSLVPVQETQYF
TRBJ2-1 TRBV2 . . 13 TGTGCCAGCAGTGAAGCGCTTTCGAGTGAGCAGTTCTTC CASSEALSSEQFF
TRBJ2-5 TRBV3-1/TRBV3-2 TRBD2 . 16 TGTGCCAGCAGCCCTCTCACCGGGACTAGCGGGGAGACCCAGTACTTC CASSPLTGTSGETQYF
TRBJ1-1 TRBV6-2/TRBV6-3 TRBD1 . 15 TGTGCCAGCAGTCGTTCCCAGGGGGTAGGGACTGAAGCTTTCTTT CASSRSQGVGTEAFF
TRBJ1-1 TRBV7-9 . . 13 TGTGCCAGCAGCTTAGACGGCGGGCTTGGAGCTTTCTTT CASSLDGGLGAFF
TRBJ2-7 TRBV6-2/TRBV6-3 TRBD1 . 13 TGTGCCAGCAGCTCGGGACAGGGGGGAGAGCAGTACTTC CASSSGQGGEQYF
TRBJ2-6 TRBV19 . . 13 TGTGCCAGTAGTATTTCTGGGGCCAACGTCCTGACTTTC CASSISGANVLTF
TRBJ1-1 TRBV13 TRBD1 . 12 TGTGCCAGCAGCTTGCCGGACAGGGAAGCTTTCTTT CASSLPDREAFF